This T cell receptor (beta chain) was identified in a study of OX40 agonist ivuxolimab in advanced cancers. Background on the study: Patients with prior anti-PD-1, anti-PD-L1 or anti-CTLA-4 therapy were eligible; roughly 41% had some.

Here immunoSEQ multiplex PCR was the method, and the copy in TCRdb shows in-frame clones only, minus some. The repertoire consists of approximately 110,000 clones, with around 90% occurring once and the leading ten covering roughly 0.8%. Trimming shortened V by 0 bases and J by 6 bases, and 11 bases separated the two germline ends. The CDR3 spans 14 residues. The germline gives CDR1 SGHRS, CDR2 YFSETQ. Blood draws occurred at baseline, cycle 4 day 1, and cycle 7 day 1. This chain connects TRBV5-1 to TRBJ2-3, with D tentatively TRBD1 (5 bases). The starting material was CD4+ or CD8+ T cells sorted from blood, obtained in a trial of the OX40 agonist ivuxolimab. This TCR was sampled from an adult with an advanced solid tumor such as melanoma, head and neck, liver or kidney cancer. This chain's CDR3 is CASSLEQARDTQYF. CDR3 sequence (DNA): TGCGCCAGCAGCTTGGAACAGGCCAGGGATACGCAGTATTTT.